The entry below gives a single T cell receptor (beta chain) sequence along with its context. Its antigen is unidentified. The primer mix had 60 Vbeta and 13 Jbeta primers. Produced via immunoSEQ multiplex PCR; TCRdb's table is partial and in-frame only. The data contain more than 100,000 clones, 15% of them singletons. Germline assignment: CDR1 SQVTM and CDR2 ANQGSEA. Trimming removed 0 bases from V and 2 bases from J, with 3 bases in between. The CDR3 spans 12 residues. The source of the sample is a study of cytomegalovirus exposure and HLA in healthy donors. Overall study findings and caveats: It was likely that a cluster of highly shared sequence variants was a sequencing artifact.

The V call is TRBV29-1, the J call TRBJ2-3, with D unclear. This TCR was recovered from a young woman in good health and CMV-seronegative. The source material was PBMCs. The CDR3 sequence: CSVEDNTDTQYF. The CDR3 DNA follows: TGCAGCGTTGAAGACAACACAGATACGCAGTATTTT.